The rows below give T cell receptor beta chains drawn from one sample of a study of T cells and Merkel cell carcinoma outcomes. Sequencing used immunoSEQ multiplex PCR; TCRdb keeps in-frame clones, though not all of them. This sample has several thousand clones, with roughly 80% found just once. Sequencing was performed on tumor tissue from Merkel cell carcinoma. The receptor source for this set is a human donor with Merkel cell carcinoma. Each CDR3 is given without its conserved first and last residue.

J gene | V gene | CDR3 length | CDR3 protein
TRBJ1-6 | TRBV9 | 14 | ASSVVQGRRNSPLH
TRBJ1-1 | TRBV19 | 14 | ASSGSLIGLNTEAF
TRBJ1-1 | TRBV5-1 | 10 | ASSLEGTEAF
TRBJ2-7 | TRBV6-5 | 13 | ASSPSGRARYEQY
TRBJ2-7 | TRBV4-2 | 14 | ASSQAGRGQGSEQY
TRBJ1-4 | TRBV5-1 | 13 | ASSWVGETNEKRF
TRBJ2-7 | TRBV15 | 11 | ATSQDRTYEQY
TRBJ2-7 | TRBV10-3 | 9 | AISRSSEQY
TRBJ1-1 | TRBV7-9 | 12 | ASSLGQVGAEAF
TRBJ2-6 | TRBV28 | 14 | ASSLYWGAGANVLT
TRBJ2-1 | TRBV30 | 11 | AWSRATYNEQF
TRBJ1-1 | TRBV19 | 12 | ASSSGTARAAAF
TRBJ1-4 | TRBV6-5 | 14 | ASSYSLGASNEKLF
TRBJ2-5 | TRBV19 | 9 | ATSRGETQY
TRBJ2-7 | TRBV11-3 | 12 | ASSFGGDRPEQY
TRBJ2-7 | TRBV7-9 | 12 | ASSYSGRAYEQY
TRBJ1-2 | TRBV27 | 15 | ASSPHPGEGTLYGYT
TRBJ2-2 | TRBV9 | 14 | ASSLRTSGRAGELF
TRBJ1-5 | TRBV14 | 10 | ASSHTGGGYH
TRBJ1-1 | TRBV6-5 | 12 | ASRAQGKNTEAF
TRBJ1-3 | TRBV10-3 | 15 | AISEGQGRGSGNTIY
TRBJ1-6 | TRBV7-2 | 14 | ASSLDFSGANSPLH
TRBJ1-1 | TRBV29-1 | 12 | SVRGAGAYTEAF
TRBJ1-2 | TRBV20-1 | 9 | SARALDGYT
TRBJ1-4 | TRBV19 | 13 | ASSPHGRFNEKLF
TRBJ2-5 | TRBV11-2 | 12 | ASSWVGGQETQY
TRBJ1-2 | TRBV7-8 | 16 | ASSLSRDRVRGLYGYT
TRBJ1-2 | TRBV6-6 | 11 | ASSYGANYGYT
TRBJ2-2 | TRBV27 | 12 | ASTGQGGTGELF
TRBJ2-7 | TRBV28 | 10 | ASRDRGGEQY
TRBJ1-6 | TRBV5-6 | 16 | ASSLAAGGGSYNSPLH
TRBJ2-1 | TRBV15 | 15 | ATSSREVHGRYNEQF
TRBJ2-3 | TRBV7-6 | 18 | ASSFIAGLAGGPATDTQY
TRBJ2-1 | TRBV5-1 | 13 | ASSVGASPYNEQF
TRBJ2-7 | TRBV20-1 | 9 | SGRLSYEQY
TRBJ2-1 | TRBV11-1 | 11 | ASSLGYETEQF
TRBJ2-3 | TRBV7-2 | 15 | ASSLRWREEGTDTQY
TRBJ2-5 | TRBV7-2 | 12 | ASSLVAGRETQY
TRBJ1-3 | TRBV29-1 | 12 | SAVVGASGNTIY
TRBJ2-1 | TRBV12-5 | 15 | ASGLVLWSRRNNEQF
TRBJ2-5 | TRBV29-1 | 11 | SVDLEVVKGQY
TRBJ2-7 | TRBV9 | 12 | ASSVGGRAGEQY
TRBJ1-3 | TRBV28 | 15 | ASSPEDYLPSGNTIY
TRBJ1-4 | TRBV13 | 12 | ASSSGQGNEKLF
TRBJ2-4 | TRBV4-1 | 16 | ASSLRESKELGKNIQY
TRBJ2-1 | TRBV29-1 | 11 | SGSGTDSREQF
TRBJ2-5 | TRBV6-6 | 13 | ASSLGQGGQETQY
TRBJ1-4 | TRBV19 | 12 | ASSGPATNEKLF
TRBJ2-7 | TRBV7-9 | 10 | ASSLVSAVQY
TRBJ2-7 | TRBV28 | 11 | ASSVGPVYEQY